This T cell receptor (beta chain) was retrieved from a study of T cell repertoires in cytomegalovirus infection. As for the study in general: Newly reported HLA-C-restricted and thoroughly characterized HLA-B-restricted CMV epitopes were employed.

One entry per CDR3 protein results from TCRdb running MiXCR on the reads. The sample holds a few hundred thousand distinct CDR3 sequences, almost 40% seen once. This clonotype was counted between two and nine times. Its specificity is unknown. The CDR3 has 13 residues. Germline V CDR1 and CDR2: LGHNT, FRNRAP. V was shortened by 7 bases and J by 0 bases, with 4 bases between the two germline ends. The genes are TRBV12-5 and TRBJ2-6, with D uncertain. This TCR came from a human donor in good health (CMV status not recorded). Some clones in this sample may be carry-over from other donors' samples. The material was cultured PBMCs, obtained from culture after CMV antigen stimulation. CDR3 loop: CASAGSGANVLTF. Written as DNA, the CDR3 is TGTGCTAGTGCGGGCTCTGGGGCCAACGTCCTGACTTTC.